Below, one TCR beta chain is given with its context. Its antigen remains undetermined. The sample holds no much larger clone one base away, and base qualities are not on file. The instrument was an Illumina HiSeq 1500. TCRdb cleaned the public reads at Q25 with fastp, built clones with MiXCR and kept in-frame beta chains. Rows merge per CDR3 protein into single entries with the most common DNA and genes. In this sample the table shows 680,000 or so distinct CDR3 sequences, 35% to 45% of which occur a single time. The ten largest make up roughly 2.9% of the sample. V is trimmed back by 0 bases and J by 3 bases, and the junction contains 4 bases that no gene match accounts for. Inclusive of the bounding cysteine and phenylalanine, the CDR3 is 15 residues long. Kept here is only the CDR3 DNA, which spans 45 bases and is read in frame from base 1. CDR1 and CDR2 (SGHRS, YFSETQ) derive from the germline V gene.

These data are taken from a study of T cell repertoires in cytomegalovirus infection (dated by TCRdb to between 2018 and 2021). Turning to the overall study: Donor HLA type was relevant to the analysis, as public TCR beta signatures indicated carriage of CMV infection together with the matching HLA type.

Broad study findings and their caveats: Cumulative frequency of public TCR beta family members discriminated carriers of CMV infection plus the relevant HLA type in this cohort and an independent approximately 370-donor cohort. The ex vivo response was dominated by HLA-C-restricted CMV-specific TCR beta clonotypes, and the single most frequent clonotype in two of eight donors was supplied by these HLA-C-restricted clonotypes.

Sequenced sample: PBMCs. The sequence links TRBV5-1 to TRBJ2-5, and 8 junctional nucleotides match TRBD2. This sequence was found in a human donor in good health (CMV status not recorded). Some clones in this sample may be carry-over from other donors' samples. The CDR3 corresponds to CASSLDGRAKETQYF. At the DNA level, the sequence is TGCGCCAGCAGCTTGGACGGGAGGGCCAAAGAGACCCAGTACTTC.